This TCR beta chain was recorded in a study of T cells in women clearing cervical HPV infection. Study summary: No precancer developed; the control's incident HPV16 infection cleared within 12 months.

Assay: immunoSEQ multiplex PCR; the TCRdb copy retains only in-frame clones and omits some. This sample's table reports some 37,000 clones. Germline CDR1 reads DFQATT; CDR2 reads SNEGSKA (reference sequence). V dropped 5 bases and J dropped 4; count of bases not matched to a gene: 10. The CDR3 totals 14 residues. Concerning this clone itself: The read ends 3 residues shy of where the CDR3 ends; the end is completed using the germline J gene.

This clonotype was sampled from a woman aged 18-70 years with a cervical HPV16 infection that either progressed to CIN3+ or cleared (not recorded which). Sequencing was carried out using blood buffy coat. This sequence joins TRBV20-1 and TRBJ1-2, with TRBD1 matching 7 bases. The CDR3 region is CSARRDSEGYGYTF. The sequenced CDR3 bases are TGCAGTGCTCGCCGGGACAGCGAAGGCTATGGC.